A single TCR beta chain is shown here with its context. No antigen is known for it. No per-base quality is available; no much larger clone lies one base away. The sample belongs to a study of a mutant IDH1 vaccine in newly diagnosed glioma (dated by TCRdb to the early 2020s). Notes on the research overall: Patients were given eight vaccinations, in weeks 1, 3, 5, 7, 11, 15, 19 and 23, which matched visits V03 through V10. Vaccination began 4-6 weeks after radiotherapy alone, or alongside temozolomide cycles in the chemotherapy-containing groups. Before enrollment, patients had received standard therapy of radiotherapy alone, temozolomide alone, or radiochemotherapy with temozolomide; most received the combination. Of the 32 patients who were treated, approximately 62% were male and around 38% were female, and the mean age was around 40 years. Peripheral blood was collected at six visits: V03 (baseline), V05, V07, V10, V12 and V13. For exploratory analyses, fewer than 30 treated patients had longitudinal TCRB deep sequencing done wherever samples were available. Overall results and qualifications from the work: The authors stated that sample limitations prevented analyses of patient blood samples from being reproduced. Availability determined which PBMC samples were chosen for TCRB deep sequencing. Across multiple MHC alleles, vaccine-induced immune responses were seen in approximately 93% of patients. No apparent relationship was observed between pseudoprogression and alterations in the top peripheral T cell clonotypes detected by TCRB sequencing.

Libraries were made using the immunoSEQ multiplex PCR assay. The hsTCRB Kit was used according to the manufacturer's protocol to amplify rearranged TCR beta chain sequences. TCRB libraries were sequenced on an Illumina MiSeq. Turning to the authors' computational methods: Demultiplexing, trimming and gene mapping were performed with the kit vendor's proprietary platform. TCRdb stores this immuneACCESS table with in-frame sequences only. Part of the clones is absent; in the studies checked, under half of the shortfall reflects unresolved V genes, and no reason is known for the rest. V and J calls and clone size are copied from that table; D and trimming were computed from the DNA. Here the sample has tens of thousands of clones; about three quarters occur a single time. The ten top clones hold approximately 5.8% of the sample. Explained via the paper, the time point label denotes: week 23, last vaccination. Each vaccine dose, consisting of 300 ug of a 20-mer mutant IDH1 peptide in Montanide, was administered subcutaneously with topical imiquimod. The donors had newly diagnosed IDH1-mutant astrocytomas of WHO grade 3 or 4 that showed loss of nuclear ATRX. The samples were drawn from NOA16, a multicentre, single-arm, open-label phase I trial in Germany that tested a mutant IDH1 peptide vaccine in humans for the first time. Genomic DNA for TCRB sequencing was isolated from EDTA blood with the DNeasy Blood and Tissue Kit.

V sheds 2 bases and J sheds 4 bases, leaving 14 bases between their ends. Taken from cysteine to phenylalanine, the CDR3 has 15 residues. Kept here is only the CDR3 DNA, which spans 45 bases and is read in frame from base 1. The CDR1 and CDR2 encoded by the germline V gene are SGHTS and YDEGEE. The sample consisted of PBMCs, taken from a glioma patient whose treatment included an IDH1 peptide vaccine. The chain is encoded by TRBV5-8 joined to TRBJ2-3, and possibly TRBD2, on 6 matching bases. The TCR comes from a man aged 50-60 years with glioma. CDR3 reads: CASSFEGRGADTQYF. In nucleotides, the sequence is TGTGCCAGCAGCTTTGAGGGGCGGGGAGCAGATACGCAGTATTTT. The CDR3, completed at both ends by the reference TRBV5-8 and TRBJ2-3 genes, gives the full variable domain EAGVTQSPTHLIKTRGQQATLRCSPISGHTSVYWYQQALGLGLQFLLWYDEGEERNRGNFPPRFSGRQFPNYSSELNVNALELEDSALYLCASSFEGRGADTQYFGPGTRLTVL.